This is a list of T cell receptor beta chains from one sample in a study of tumor-infiltrating lymphocytes in localized non-small cell lung cancer. This table comes from immunoSEQ multiplex PCR, and its TCRdb copy is limited to in-frame clones, with some not included. The data show under 3,500 clones, with over 55% seen just once and 9.5% to 10% held by the top ten. Sequencing was done on a sample of uninvolved lung tissue not adjacent to the tumor. These receptors originate from a human donor with non-small cell lung cancer. Each CDR3 is given with its conserved first and last residue. D genes are given only for firm matches. Only part of the rows carry a size: once, few, many, or a class if the clone is expanded.

TGCAGTGCGGGGGAATATGGCTACACCTTC | CSAGEYGYTF | TRBJ1-2 | NA | TRBV20-1 | NA
TGTGCCAGCAGCGTAGGGCAGGGGGCAGGTCGGGGCTACACCTTC | CASSVGQGAGRGYTF | TRBJ1-2 | NA | TRBV9 | TRBD1
TGTGCCTGGAGTGTAGGGTGGGGGTCCTCTGGAAACACCATATATTTT | CAWSVGWGSSGNTIYF | TRBJ1-3 | NA | TRBV30 | NA
TGTGCCATCAGTGACCCGGGGGGACTAGCAAACTACGAGCAGTACTTC | CAISDPGGLANYEQYF | TRBJ2-7 | NA | TRBV10-3 | TRBD2
TGTGCCTGGAGACAGGGCACTGAAGCTTTCTTT | CAWRQGTEAFF | TRBJ1-1 | few | TRBV30 | NA
TGTGCCATCAGTGAGCTAAGGGACGGCTCTGGGGCCAACGTCCTGACTTTC | CAISELRDGSGANVLTF | TRBJ2-6 | few | TRBV10-3 | NA
TGCGCCAGCAGCCAAGATAATAGCGGGAGAGGCTACGAGCAGTACTTC | CASSQDNSGRGYEQYF | TRBJ2-7 | NA | TRBV4-1 | TRBD2
TGCGCCAGCAGCCCCGCTTATACGGCGGGAGGTCGGACCGGGGAGCTGTTTTTT | CASSPAYTAGGRTGELFF | TRBJ2-2 | NA | TRBV4-3 | TRBD2
TGTGCCAGCAGCTTGGGACAGAGAGACACAGATACGCAGTATTTT | CASSLGQRDTDTQYF | TRBJ2-3 | NA | TRBV5-4 | NA
TGTGCCAGCAGTTTAGCGGGAGGGCTCGGAGTGGAGACCCAGTACTTC | CASSLAGGLGVETQYF | TRBJ2-5 | once | TRBV28 | TRBD2
TGTGCCAGCACCTTGACTAGCGGGAGGTATAATGAGCAGTTCTTC | CASTLTSGRYNEQFF | TRBJ2-1 | NA | TRBV27 | TRBD2
TGTGCCAGTAGCCTAATACAGGGCCAGCCCCAGCATTTT | CASSLIQGQPQHF | TRBJ1-5 | few | TRBV19 | NA
TGTGCCAGTAGAAATTTAGCCAAAAACATTCAGTACTTC | CASRNLAKNIQYF | TRBJ2-4 | NA | TRBV19 | NA
TGTGCCAGCAGCTTTGCGCGCAATGAGCAGTTCTTC | CASSFARNEQFF | TRBJ2-1 | few | TRBV5-4 | NA
TGCGCCAGCAGCCACCCCGGGCTAGCGGGAGGGCCCGGATACAATGAGCAGTTCTTC | CASSHPGLAGGPGYNEQFF | TRBJ2-1 | NA | TRBV4-1 | TRBD2
TGTGCCAGCAAACGACAGCCTAACACTGAAGCTTTCTTT | CASKRQPNTEAFF | TRBJ1-1 | large | TRBV7-2 | NA